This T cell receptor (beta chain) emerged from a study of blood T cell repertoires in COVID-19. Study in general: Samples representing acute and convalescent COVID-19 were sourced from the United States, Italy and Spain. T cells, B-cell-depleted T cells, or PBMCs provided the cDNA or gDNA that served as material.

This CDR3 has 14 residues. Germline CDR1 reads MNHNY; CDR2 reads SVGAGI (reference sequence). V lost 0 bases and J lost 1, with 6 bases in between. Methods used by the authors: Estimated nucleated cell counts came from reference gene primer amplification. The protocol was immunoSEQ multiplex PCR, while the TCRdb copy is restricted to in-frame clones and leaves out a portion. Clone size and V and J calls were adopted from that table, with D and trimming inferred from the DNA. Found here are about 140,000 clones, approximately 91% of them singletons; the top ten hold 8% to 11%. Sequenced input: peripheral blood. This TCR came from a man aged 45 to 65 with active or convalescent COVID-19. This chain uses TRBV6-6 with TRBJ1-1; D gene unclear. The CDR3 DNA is TGTGCCAGCAGTTACTCCACACAGAACACTGAAGCTTTCTTT. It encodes CASSYSTQNTEAFF.